Listed here are 23 T cell receptor beta chains from one sample, sequenced in a study of blood T cell repertoires in COVID-19. The table came from immunoSEQ multiplex PCR; TCRdb's copy has only in-frame clones and leaves some out. Of about 250,000 clones listed, 88% are singletons. The sample consisted of peripheral blood. Receptors were obtained from a man aged 80 or over with acute or convalescent COVID-19.

This clone was counted once. V is TRBV5-1 and J is TRBJ2-7; 7 bases map to TRBD1. Trimming took 5 bases from V and 7 from J; bases not matched to a gene: 12. Germline V gene lookup returns CDR1 SGHRS and CDR2 YFSETQ. There are 14 residues in the CDR3. CDR3: CASSLGQAVGEQYF. CDR3 coding DNA: TGCGCCAGCAGTCTAGGACAGGCCGTGGGTGAGCAGTACTTC.

The chain combines TRBV19 with TRBJ2-7; 8 nucleotides agree with TRBD1. CDR1 LNHDA and CDR2 SQIVND come from the germline V gene (reference sequence). The J segment lost 6 bases and the V segment lost 2 bases, leaving 9 bases of the junction unmatched. The CDR3 sequence is 15 residues long. The CDR3 region is CASSIFRTGTFEQYF. For the CDR3, the DNA is TGTGCCAGTAGTATATTTCGGACAGGGACCTTCGAGCAGTACTTC. Looking up the rest from reference TRBV19 and TRBJ2-7 gives the full variable domain: DGGITQSPKYLFRKEGQNVTLSCEQNLNHDAMYWYRQDPGQGLRLIYYSQIVNDFQKGDIAEGYSVSREKKESFPLTVTSAQKNPTAFYLCASSIFRTGTFEQYFGPGTRLTVT.

This clone was seen a few times. The chain is built from TRBV5-4 and TRBJ2-3, with D tentatively TRBD2 (5 bases). Germline V gene lookup returns CDR1 SGHNT and CDR2 YYREEE (reference sequence). The CDR3 length is 15 residues. V was clipped by 2 bases and J by 4 bases, with 14 bases between them. The CDR3 DNA reads as TGTGCCAGCAGCTTCGGTATCGGACTGTCAGATACGCAGTATTTT. Its protein product is CASSFGIGLSDTQYF.

The chain has TRBV7-9 and TRBJ2-2; D uncertain. The V gene lost 2 bases and the J gene lost 0 bases, with 4 bases spanning the gap. Per the germline V gene, CDR1 is SEHNR and CDR2 is FQNEAQ (reference sequence). The CDR3 has 14 amino acids. In nucleotides, the CDR3 is TGTGCCAGCAGCTTAATCGCGAACACCGGGGAGCTGTTTTTT. Translated: CASSLIANTGELFF.

The chain links TRBV5-1 to TRBJ1-4; unclear D gene. The germline CDR1 and CDR2 sequences are SGHRS and YFSETQ. This CDR3 is built from 16 residues. The ends were cut back, 0 bases at V and 0 bases at J, with 9 bases in the middle. CDR3: CASSLGATATNEKLFF. The CDR3 bases are TGCGCCAGCAGCTTGGGGGCCACTGCAACTAATGAAAAACTGTTTTTT.

The V gene is TRBV28, the J gene TRBJ2-4; D is undetermined. V lost 10 bases and J lost 1, with 11 bases in between. Per the germline V gene, CDR1 is MDHEN and CDR2 is SYDVKM. The CDR3 covers 13 residues. As DNA, the CDR3 is TGTGCCACCCTGGCCGGGGCCAAAAACATTCAGTACTTC. As protein: CATLAGAKNIQYF.

The gene calls are TRBV6-6 and TRBJ1-3; D might be TRBD1 (5 bases). The germline V gene has CDR1 MNHNY and CDR2 SVGAGI (reference sequence). There are 11 residues in the CDR3. The chain's CDR3 is CGYRSGNTIYF. As DNA, the CDR3 is TGTGGGTACAGGTCTGGAAACACCATATATTTT.

This rearrangement joins TRBV7-2 to TRBJ1-1; 9 bases agree with TRBD1. The ends lost 4 bases at V and 5 bases at J; junction bases unmatched: 5. The V gene's germline CDR1 is SGHTA and CDR2 FQGNSA. CDR3 length: 14 residues. The CDR3 DNA reads as TGTGCCAGCAGCTGGTCGGGACAGGGAACTGAAGCTTTCTTT. Translation gives CASSWSGQGTEAFF. Full variable domain (outside the CDR3, taken from reference TRBV7-2 and TRBJ1-1): GAGVSQSPSNKVTEKGKDVELRCDPISGHTALYWYRQSLGQGLEFLIYFQGNSAPDKSGLPSDRFSAERTGGSVSTLTIQRTQQEDSAVYLCASSWSGQGTEAFFGQGTRLTVV.

The chain employs TRBV19 and TRBJ1-6; 10 bases are a match to TRBD1. V shed 4 bases, J shed 10 bases, and the junction held 7 bases outside the gene matches. Germline assignment: CDR1 LNHDA and CDR2 SQIVND (reference sequence). This CDR3 contains 15 residues. The chain's CDR3 is CASSTLGQGGSPLHF. The CDR3 region has the DNA TGTGCCAGTAGTACCCTCGGACAGGGGGGGTCACCCCTCCACTTT.

The chain joins TRBV6-6 to TRBJ2-4, with 8 nucleotides matching TRBD1. The germline CDR1 and CDR2 sequences are MNHNY and SVGAGI (reference sequence). The CDR3 is 16 residues long. The V segment lost 4 bases and the J segment 6 bases; nucleotides outside the gene matches: 11. CDR3 protein: CASSSLDRVGSNIQYF. In DNA, the CDR3 is TGTGCCAGCAGTTCCCTGGACAGGGTGGGGTCAAACATTCAGTACTTC.

This chain joins TRBV12-3 or TRBV12-4 and TRBJ1-2; weak D call: TRBD1 (6 bases). V was trimmed by 3 bases and J by 8 bases, leaving 13 bases between them. The CDR3 runs 13 residues. CDR3 sequence reads: CASSFEGQRGYTF. The CDR3 nucleotides read TGTGCCAGCAGTTTCGAGGGACAACGGGGCTACACCTTC.

The chain employs TRBV11-1 and TRBJ2-5; 10 nucleotides line up with TRBD1. Losses at the gene ends were 3 bases for V and 5 bases for J; bases not matched to a gene: 6. Per germline, CDR1 SGHAT and CDR2 FQDESV (reference sequence). This CDR3 has 15 residues. The CDR3 DNA reads as TGTGCCAGCAGCTTTGACAGGGGGCGCGGGGAGACCCAGTACTTC. It is translated as CASSFDRGRGETQYF.

V and J are TRBV18 and TRBJ1-4; D uncertain. Trimming cost V 3 bases and J 0 bases, with 17 bases left between them. The CDR3 covers 18 residues. Germline V gene data show CDR1 as KGHSH and CDR2 as LQKENI. CDR3 loop: CASSPRPPKTATNEKLFF. The CDR3 nucleotides read TGTGCCAGCTCACCGCGGCCTCCTAAGACCGCAACTAATGAAAAACTGTTTTTT.

The chain has TRBV19 and TRBJ2-5; 13 nucleotides line up with TRBD2. Germline CDR1 and CDR2: LNHDA and SQIVND (reference sequence). The CDR3 is 16 amino acids. After removal of 4 bases from V and 1 base from J, the junction contained 3 bases not matched to a gene. The CDR3 nucleotides read TGTGCCAGTAGTAAGGGACTAGCGGGAAGCCAAGAGACCCAGTACTTC. It specifies CASSKGLAGSQETQYF.

The rearrangement links TRBV6-1 to TRBJ1-2; D not certain. This CDR3 is 13 amino acids long. With 2 bases removed from V and 4 bases from J, the gap between germline ends came to 8 bases. The germline V gene has CDR1 MNHNS and CDR2 SASEGT. The CDR3 coding sequence is TGTGCCAGCAGTGAACTTCGGGTCTATGGCTACACCTTC. The encoded protein is CASSELRVYGYTF.

This clone is a singleton in its sample. V usage is TRBV5-1 and J usage is TRBJ2-1; TRBD2 matches at 7 bases. The CDR3 contains 17 residues. CDR1 and CDR2 from the germline V gene are SGHRS and YFSETQ. Germline trimming cut 0 bases from V and 6 bases from J; bases unmatched to any gene: 12. CDR3 loop: CASSLAAGAGTINEQFF. The CDR3 DNA sequence: TGCGCCAGCAGCTTGGCCGCGGGAGCCGGGACCATCAATGAGCAGTTCTTC.

The V and J genes are TRBV5-1 and TRBJ2-4; 7 bases fit TRBD2. The CDR3 has 16 amino acids. After removal of 4 bases from V and 4 bases from J, the junction contained 11 bases not matched to a gene. Germline lookup yields CDR1 SGHRS and CDR2 YFSETQ. CDR3 sequence (DNA): TGCGCCAGCAGCCCCTTAGCGGGCCAACAGAAAAACATTCAGTACTTC. As protein: CASSPLAGQQKNIQYF.

CDR3 in amino acids: CASSLDRDTQYF. The CDR3 DNA reads TGTGCCAGCAGCTTGGACAGGGATACGCAGTATTTT. The chain joins TRBV5-5 to TRBJ2-3; possible D gene TRBD1, 5 bases. The CDR3 extends over 12 amino acids. From germline, CDR1 is SGHKS and CDR2 YYEKEE (reference sequence). Trimming took 0 bases from V and 6 from J, leaving 5 bases between them.

V gene TRBV19 combines with J gene TRBJ1-4; a weak D match, TRBD1 (5 bases). CDR3 length: 14 residues. V gave up 9 bases and J gave up 0 bases, with 11 bases separating them. Germline V gene data show CDR1 as LNHDA and CDR2 as SQIVND (reference sequence). CDR3 sequence reads: CASAEQATNEKLFF. The CDR3 nucleotides read TGTGCCAGCGCCGAACAGGCAACTAATGAAAAACTGTTTTTT.

The chain couples TRBV19 to TRBJ2-3; 10 bases fit TRBD2. The CDR3 covers 15 residues. Germline CDR1 is LNHDA and CDR2 is SQIVND (reference sequence). Trimming removed 2 bases from V and 5 bases from J; junction bases left unmatched: 4. In DNA, the CDR3 is TGTGCCAGTAGTATACGAGCGGGAGGGAGAGATACGCAGTATTTT. Translating it yields CASSIRAGGRDTQYF.

The chain recombines TRBV27 with TRBJ2-1, with 9 bases aligning to TRBD2. V was clipped by 2 bases and J by 7 bases; unmatched bases: 6. The CDR3 runs 15 residues. Looked up from germline, CDR1 is MNHEY and CDR2 is SMNVEV (reference sequence). The CDR3 DNA is TGTGCCAGCAGTTTAATGCGGGGGGGCCGGAATGAGCAGTTCTTC. Its protein product is CASSLMRGGRNEQFF.

The chain has TRBV7-8 and TRBJ2-7; D perhaps matches TRBD1 (5 bases). Looked up from germline, CDR1 is SGHVS and CDR2 is FQNEAQ. The ends were cut back, 3 bases at V and 4 bases at J, with 10 bases in the middle. The CDR3 is made up of 13 amino acids. CDR3 sequence (DNA): TGTGCCAGCAGCTTTGGGGCAGCGTACGAGCAGTACTTC. Translation: CASSFGAAYEQYF.

This chain uses TRBV7-3 with TRBJ2-5, with TRBD2 matching over 8 bases. V dropped 2 bases and J dropped 2; count of bases not matched to a gene: 4. Germline-derived CDR1 and CDR2 are SGHTA and FQGTGA. This CDR3 has 15 residues. CDR3 loop: CASSLEGTRQETQYF. Here the CDR3 DNA reads TGTGCCAGCAGCTTAGAGGGGACTAGACAAGAGACCCAGTACTTC.